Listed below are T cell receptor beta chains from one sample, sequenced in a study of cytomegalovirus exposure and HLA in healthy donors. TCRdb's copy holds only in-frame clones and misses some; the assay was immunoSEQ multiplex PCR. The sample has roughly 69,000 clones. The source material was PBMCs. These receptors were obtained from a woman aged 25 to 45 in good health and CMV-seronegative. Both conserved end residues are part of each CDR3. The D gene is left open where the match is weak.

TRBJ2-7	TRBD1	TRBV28	CASSLGGTGNYEQYF	TGTGCCAGCTCCCTAGGCGGGACAGGGAACTACGAGCAGTACTTC
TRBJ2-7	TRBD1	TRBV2	CASRETGVSEQYF	TGTGCCAGCAGAGAGACAGGGGTCTCCGAGCAGTACTTC
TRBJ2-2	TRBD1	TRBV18	CASSSRTGANTGELFF	TGTGCCAGCTCGTCGAGGACAGGGGCGAACACCGGGGAGCTGTTTTTT
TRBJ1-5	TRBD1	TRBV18	CASSSFRQGNQPQHF	TGTGCCAGCTCATCGTTTCGACAGGGGAATCAGCCCCAGCATTTT
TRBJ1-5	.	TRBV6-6	CASSYPQGPQHF	TGTGCCAGCAGTTACCCGCAGGGGCCCCAGCATTTT
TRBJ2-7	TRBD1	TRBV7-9	CASSLAGGQGWQYF	TGTGCCAGCAGCTTAGCGGGAGGACAGGGATGGCAGTACTTC
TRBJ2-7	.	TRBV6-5	CASSPSNSRGEQYF	TGTGCCAGCAGCCCCTCGAATAGCCGTGGGGAGCAGTACTTC
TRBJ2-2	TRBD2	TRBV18	CASSPSLAGGENGELFF	TGTGCCAGCTCACCCTCCCTAGCGGGAGGGGAGAACGGGGAGCTGTTTTTT
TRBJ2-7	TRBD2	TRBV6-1	CASSTSGSVYEQYF	TGTGCCAGCAGTACTAGCGGGAGTGTCTACGAGCAGTACTTC
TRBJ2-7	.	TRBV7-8	CASSLQGIAYEQYF	TGTGCCAGCAGCTTACAGGGGATTGCCTACGAGCAGTACTTC
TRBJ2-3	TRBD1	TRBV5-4	CASSSTGATDTQYF	TGTGCCAGCAGTTCCACAGGGGCAACAGATACGCAGTATTTT
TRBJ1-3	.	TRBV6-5	CASRRQFSGNTIYF	TGTGCCAGCAGAAGACAATTCTCTGGAAACACCATATATTTT
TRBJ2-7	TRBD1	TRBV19	CATTGQAYEQYF	TGTGCCACTACGGGACAGGCCTACGAGCAGTACTTC
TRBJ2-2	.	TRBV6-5	CASRRPGDTGELFF	TGTGCCAGCAGGAGGCCAGGGGACACCGGGGAGCTGTTTTTT
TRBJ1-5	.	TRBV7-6	CASSLESPRGPQHF	TGTGCCAGCAGCTTAGAATCCCCCCGAGGGCCCCAGCATTTT
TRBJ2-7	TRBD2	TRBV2	CASRFGTSGTYEQYF	TGTGCCAGCAGATTCGGGACTAGCGGGACCTACGAGCAGTACTTC
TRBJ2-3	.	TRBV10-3	CAISAGTQTDTQYF	TGTGCCATCAGTGCCGGGACTCAGACAGATACGCAGTATTTT
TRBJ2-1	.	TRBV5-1	CASSLAGISFDEQFF	TGCGCCAGCAGCTTGGCCGGGATATCATTCGATGAGCAGTTCTTC
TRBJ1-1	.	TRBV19	CASSPRGSGQRNTEAFF	TGTGCCAGTAGTCCGCGGGGCTCCGGCCAGCGGAACACTGAAGCTTTCTTT
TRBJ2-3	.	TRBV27	CASSLGRSTDTQYF	TGTGCCAGCAGTCTAGGTCGTAGCACAGATACGCAGTATTTT
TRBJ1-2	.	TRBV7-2	CASSSSTAGTIGGYTF	TGTGCCAGCAGCTCATCCACCGCCGGGACAATTGGTGGCTACACCTTC
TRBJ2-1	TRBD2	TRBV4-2	CASSQVGLAGEQFF	TGTGCCAGCAGCCAAGTTGGGCTAGCGGGTGAGCAGTTCTTC